These 6 T cell receptor beta chains originate from one sample sequenced in a study of a mutant IDH1 vaccine in newly diagnosed glioma. No cognate antigen is known for these TCRs. TCRdb's table, derived via immunoSEQ multiplex PCR, lists solely in-frame clones and lacks some. The repertoire consists of around 62,000 clones, with about 91% occurring once and the leading ten covering more than 1.5%. Time point in this sample: week 11, during vaccination. The investigators gave 300 ug of mutant IDH1 20-mer peptide in each vaccine dose, together with topical imiquimod. Sequencing was performed on PBMCs, taken from a glioma patient whose treatment included an IDH1 peptide vaccine. The receptors here all came from a man aged 35-49 years with glioma.

V gene TRBV6-1 combines with J gene TRBJ2-4; TRBD1 matches at 7 bases. CDR3 length: 17 amino acids. The V and J ends lost 4 bases and 0 bases, in that order; junction bases with no gene match: 9. Germline V CDR1 and CDR2: MNHNS, SASEGT. The CDR3 sequence: CASSGRQGNLAKNIQYF. CDR3 in DNA: TGTGCCAGCAGTGGTAGACAGGGCAATCTAGCCAAAAACATTCAGTACTTC.

The rearrangement joins TRBV5-1 to TRBJ1-2; 8 bases match TRBD1. Germline V lookup: CDR1 SGHRS, CDR2 YFSETQ. The CDR3 spans 16 residues. V lost 0 bases to trimming and J lost 8 bases; unmatched junction nucleotides: 12. CDR3 bases: TGCGCCAGCAGCTTGGGACAGGGGCCTCCCCATCTAGGCTACACCTTC. Translating it yields CASSLGQGPPHLGYTF.

This sequence joins TRBV28 and TRBJ2-7; D uncertain. CDR3 size: 11 residues. V lost 4 bases and J lost 5, with 6 bases in between. Per germline, CDR1 MDHEN and CDR2 SYDVKM. This CDR3 reads CASSSSDEQYF. CDR3 sequence (DNA): TGTGCCAGCAGTTCCAGCGACGAGCAGTACTTC.

The rearrangement links TRBV5-1 to TRBJ2-3; 12 nucleotides match TRBD2. Germline V gene sequence: CDR1 SGHRS, CDR2 YFSETQ. CDR3 length: 16 amino acids. The V segment lost 0 bases and the J segment 1 base; nucleotides outside the gene matches: 0. The CDR3 coding sequence is TGCGCCAGCAGCTTGGGGACTAGCGGGGGCACAGATACGCAGTATTTT. Its translation: CASSLGTSGGTDTQYF. Variable domain in full (rest from reference TRBV5-1 and TRBJ2-3): KAGVTQTPRYLIKTRGQQVTLSCSPISGHRSVSWYQQTPGQGLQFLFEYFSETQRNKGNFPGRFSGRQFSNSRSEMNVSTLELGDSALYLCASSLGTSGGTDTQYFGPGTRLTVL.

The V gene is TRBV2, the J gene TRBJ1-2, with 7 bases that match TRBD1. CDR1 SNHLY and CDR2 FYNNEI come from the germline V gene. The CDR3 contains 14 residues. V was clipped by 6 bases and J by 8 bases; unmatched bases: 12. CDR3 in amino acids: CASRPVSGTEGYTF. The CDR3 bases are TGTGCCAGCAGGCCAGTTTCCGGGACAGAGGGCTACACCTTC.

The chain carries TRBV4-1 and TRBJ2-7; tentatively, D is TRBD1 (5 bases). There are 15 residues in the CDR3. V gave up 1 base and J gave up 2 bases, with 12 bases separating them. Germline lookup yields CDR1 MGHRA and CDR2 YSYEKL. CDR3 region: CASSQAGRETYEQYF. The CDR3 nucleotides are TGCGCCAGCAGCCAAGCGGGCAGGGAAACCTACGAGCAGTACTTC.